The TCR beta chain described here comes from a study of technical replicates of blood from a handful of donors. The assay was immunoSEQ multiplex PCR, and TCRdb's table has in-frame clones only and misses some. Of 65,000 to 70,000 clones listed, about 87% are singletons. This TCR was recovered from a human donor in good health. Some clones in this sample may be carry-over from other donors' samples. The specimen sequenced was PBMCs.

The CDR3 DNA is TGTGCCAGCAGCTTATGGCAGGGGGCGGGCACTGAAGCTTTCTTT. Its protein is CASSLWQGAGTEAFF. The V and J genes are TRBV7-9 and TRBJ1-1, with 8 bases identical to TRBD1. V was pared by 2 bases and J by 4 bases, with 6 bases of the junction left unmatched. Per the germline V gene, CDR1 is SEHNR and CDR2 is FQNEAQ (reference sequence). The CDR3 length is 15 residues.